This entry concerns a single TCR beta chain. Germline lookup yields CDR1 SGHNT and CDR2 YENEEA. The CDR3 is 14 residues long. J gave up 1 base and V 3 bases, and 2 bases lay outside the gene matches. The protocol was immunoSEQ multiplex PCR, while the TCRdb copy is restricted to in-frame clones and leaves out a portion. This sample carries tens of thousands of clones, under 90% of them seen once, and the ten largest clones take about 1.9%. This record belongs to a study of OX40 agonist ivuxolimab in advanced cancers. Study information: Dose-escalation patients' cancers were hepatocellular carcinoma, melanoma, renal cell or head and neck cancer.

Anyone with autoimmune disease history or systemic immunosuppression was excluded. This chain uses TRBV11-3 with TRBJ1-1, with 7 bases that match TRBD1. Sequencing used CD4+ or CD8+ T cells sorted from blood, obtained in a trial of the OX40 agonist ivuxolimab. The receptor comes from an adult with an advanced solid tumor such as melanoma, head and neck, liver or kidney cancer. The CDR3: CASSFWTGNTEAFF. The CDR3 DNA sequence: TGTGCCAGCAGCTTCTGGACAGGGAACACTGAAGCTTTCTTT. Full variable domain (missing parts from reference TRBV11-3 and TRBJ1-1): EAGVVQSPRYKIIEKKQPVAFWCNPISGHNTLYWYLQNLGQGPELLIRYENEEAVDDSQLPKDRFSAERLKGVDSTLKIQPAELGDSAVYLCASSFWTGNTEAFFGQGTRLTVV.